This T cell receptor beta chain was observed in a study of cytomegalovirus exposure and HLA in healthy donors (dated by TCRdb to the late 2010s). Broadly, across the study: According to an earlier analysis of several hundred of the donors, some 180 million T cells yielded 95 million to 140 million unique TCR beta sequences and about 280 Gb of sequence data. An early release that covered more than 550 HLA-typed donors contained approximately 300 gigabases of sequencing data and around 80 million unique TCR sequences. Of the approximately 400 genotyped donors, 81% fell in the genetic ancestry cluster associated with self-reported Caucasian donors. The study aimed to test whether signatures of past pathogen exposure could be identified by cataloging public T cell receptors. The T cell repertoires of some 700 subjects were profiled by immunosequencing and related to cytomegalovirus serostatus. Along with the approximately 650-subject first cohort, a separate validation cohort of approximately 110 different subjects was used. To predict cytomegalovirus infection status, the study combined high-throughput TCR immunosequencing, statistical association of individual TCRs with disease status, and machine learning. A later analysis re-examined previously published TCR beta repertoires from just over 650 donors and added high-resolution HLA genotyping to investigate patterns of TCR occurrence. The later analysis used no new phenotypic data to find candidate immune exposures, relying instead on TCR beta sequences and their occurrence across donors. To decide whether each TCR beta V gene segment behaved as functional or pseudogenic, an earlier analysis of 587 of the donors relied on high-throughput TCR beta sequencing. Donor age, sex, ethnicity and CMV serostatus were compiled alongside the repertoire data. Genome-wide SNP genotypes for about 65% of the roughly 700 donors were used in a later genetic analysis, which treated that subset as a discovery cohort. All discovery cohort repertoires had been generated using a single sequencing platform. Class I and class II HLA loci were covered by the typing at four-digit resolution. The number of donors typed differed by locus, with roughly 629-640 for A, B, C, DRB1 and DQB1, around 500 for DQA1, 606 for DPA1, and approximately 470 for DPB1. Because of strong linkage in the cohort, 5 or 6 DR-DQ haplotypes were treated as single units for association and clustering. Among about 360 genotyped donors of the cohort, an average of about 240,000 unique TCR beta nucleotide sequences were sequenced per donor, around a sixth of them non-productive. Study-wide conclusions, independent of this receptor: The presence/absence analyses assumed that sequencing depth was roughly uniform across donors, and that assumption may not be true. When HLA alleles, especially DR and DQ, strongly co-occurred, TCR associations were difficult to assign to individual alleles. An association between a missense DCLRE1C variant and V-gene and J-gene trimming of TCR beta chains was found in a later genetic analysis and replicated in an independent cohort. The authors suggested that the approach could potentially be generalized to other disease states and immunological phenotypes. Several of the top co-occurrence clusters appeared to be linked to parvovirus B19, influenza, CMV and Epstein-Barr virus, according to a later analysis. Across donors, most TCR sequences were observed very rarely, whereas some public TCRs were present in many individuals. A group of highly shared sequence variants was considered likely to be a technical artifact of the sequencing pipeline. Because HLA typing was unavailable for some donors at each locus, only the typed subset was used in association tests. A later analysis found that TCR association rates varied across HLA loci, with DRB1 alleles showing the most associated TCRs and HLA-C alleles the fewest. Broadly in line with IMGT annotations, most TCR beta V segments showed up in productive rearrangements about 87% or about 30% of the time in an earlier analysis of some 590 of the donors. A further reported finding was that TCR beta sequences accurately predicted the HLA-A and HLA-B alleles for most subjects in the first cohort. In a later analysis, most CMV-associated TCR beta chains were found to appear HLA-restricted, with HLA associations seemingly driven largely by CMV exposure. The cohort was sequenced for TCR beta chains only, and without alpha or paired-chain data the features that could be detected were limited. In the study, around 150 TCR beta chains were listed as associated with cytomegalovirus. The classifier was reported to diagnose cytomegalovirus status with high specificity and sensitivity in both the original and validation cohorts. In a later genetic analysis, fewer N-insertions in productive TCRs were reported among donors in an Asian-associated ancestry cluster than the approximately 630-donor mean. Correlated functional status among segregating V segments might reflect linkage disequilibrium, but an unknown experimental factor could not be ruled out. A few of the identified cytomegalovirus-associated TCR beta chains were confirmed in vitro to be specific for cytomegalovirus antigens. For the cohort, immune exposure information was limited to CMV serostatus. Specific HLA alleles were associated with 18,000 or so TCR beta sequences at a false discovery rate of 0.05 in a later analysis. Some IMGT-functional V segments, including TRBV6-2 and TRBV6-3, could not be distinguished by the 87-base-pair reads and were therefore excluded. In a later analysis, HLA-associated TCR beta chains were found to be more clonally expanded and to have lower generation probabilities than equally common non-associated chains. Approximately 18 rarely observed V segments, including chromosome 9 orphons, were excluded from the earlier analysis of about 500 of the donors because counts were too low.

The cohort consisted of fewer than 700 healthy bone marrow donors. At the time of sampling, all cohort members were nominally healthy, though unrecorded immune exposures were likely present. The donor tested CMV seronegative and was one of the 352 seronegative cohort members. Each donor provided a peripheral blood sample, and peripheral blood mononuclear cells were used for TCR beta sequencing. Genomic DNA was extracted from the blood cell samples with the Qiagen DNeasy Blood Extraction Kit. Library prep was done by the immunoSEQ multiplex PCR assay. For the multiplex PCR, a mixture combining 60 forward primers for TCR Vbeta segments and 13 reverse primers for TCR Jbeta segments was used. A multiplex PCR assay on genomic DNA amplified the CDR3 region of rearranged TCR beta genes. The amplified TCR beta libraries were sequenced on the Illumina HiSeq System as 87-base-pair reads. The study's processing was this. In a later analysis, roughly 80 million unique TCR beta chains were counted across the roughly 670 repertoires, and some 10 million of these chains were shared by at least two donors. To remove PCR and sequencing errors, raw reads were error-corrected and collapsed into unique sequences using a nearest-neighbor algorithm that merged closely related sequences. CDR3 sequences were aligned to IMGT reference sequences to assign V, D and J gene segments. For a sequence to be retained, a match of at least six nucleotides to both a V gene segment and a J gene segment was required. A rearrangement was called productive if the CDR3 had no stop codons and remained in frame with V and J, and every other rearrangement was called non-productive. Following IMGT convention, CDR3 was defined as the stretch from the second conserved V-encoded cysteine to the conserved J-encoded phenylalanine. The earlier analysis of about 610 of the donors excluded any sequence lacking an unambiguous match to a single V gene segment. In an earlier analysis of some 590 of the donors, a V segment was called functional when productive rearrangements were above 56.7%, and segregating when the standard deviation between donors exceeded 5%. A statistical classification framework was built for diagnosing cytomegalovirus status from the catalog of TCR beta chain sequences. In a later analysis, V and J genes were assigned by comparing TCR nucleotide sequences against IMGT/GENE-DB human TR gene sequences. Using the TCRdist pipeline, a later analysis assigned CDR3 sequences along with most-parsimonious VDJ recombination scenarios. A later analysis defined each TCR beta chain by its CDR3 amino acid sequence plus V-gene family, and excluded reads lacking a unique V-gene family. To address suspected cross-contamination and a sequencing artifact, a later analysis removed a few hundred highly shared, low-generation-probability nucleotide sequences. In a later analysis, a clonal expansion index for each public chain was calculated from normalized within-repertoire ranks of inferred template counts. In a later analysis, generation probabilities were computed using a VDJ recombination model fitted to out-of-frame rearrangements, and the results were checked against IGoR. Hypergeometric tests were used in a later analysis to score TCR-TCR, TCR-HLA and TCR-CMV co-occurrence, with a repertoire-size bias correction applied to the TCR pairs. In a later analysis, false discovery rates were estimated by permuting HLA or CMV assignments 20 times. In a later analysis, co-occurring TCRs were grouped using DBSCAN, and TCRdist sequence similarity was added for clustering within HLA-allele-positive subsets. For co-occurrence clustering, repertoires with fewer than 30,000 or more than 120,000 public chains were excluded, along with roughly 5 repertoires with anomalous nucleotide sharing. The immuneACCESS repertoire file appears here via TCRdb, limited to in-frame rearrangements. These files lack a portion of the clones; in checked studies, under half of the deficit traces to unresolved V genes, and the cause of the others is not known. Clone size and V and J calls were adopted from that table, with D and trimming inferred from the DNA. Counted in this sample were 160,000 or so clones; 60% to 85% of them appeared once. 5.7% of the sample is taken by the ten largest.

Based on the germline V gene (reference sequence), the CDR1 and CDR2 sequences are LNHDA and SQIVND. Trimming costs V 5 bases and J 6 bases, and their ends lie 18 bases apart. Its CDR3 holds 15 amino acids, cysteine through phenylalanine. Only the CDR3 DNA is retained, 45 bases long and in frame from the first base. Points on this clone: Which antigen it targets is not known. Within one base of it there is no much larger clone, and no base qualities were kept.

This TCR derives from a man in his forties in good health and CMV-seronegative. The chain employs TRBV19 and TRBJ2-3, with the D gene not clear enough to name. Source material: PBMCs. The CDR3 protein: CASSLGFRYVDTQYF. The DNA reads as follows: TGTGCCAGTAGTCTAGGATTCCGGTATGTGGATACGCAGTATTTT.